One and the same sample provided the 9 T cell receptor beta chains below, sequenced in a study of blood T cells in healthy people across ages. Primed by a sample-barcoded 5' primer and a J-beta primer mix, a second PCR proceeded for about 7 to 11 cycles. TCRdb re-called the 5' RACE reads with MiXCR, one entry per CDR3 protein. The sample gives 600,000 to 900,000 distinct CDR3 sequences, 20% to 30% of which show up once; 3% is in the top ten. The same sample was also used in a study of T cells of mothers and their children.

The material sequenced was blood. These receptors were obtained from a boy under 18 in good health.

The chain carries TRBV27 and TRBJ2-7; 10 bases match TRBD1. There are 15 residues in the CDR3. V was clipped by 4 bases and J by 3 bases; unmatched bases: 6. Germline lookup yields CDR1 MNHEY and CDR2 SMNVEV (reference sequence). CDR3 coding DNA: TGTGCCAGCAGTTCAATGGGACAGGGGTTCTACGAGCAGTACTTC. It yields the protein CASSSMGQGFYEQYF.

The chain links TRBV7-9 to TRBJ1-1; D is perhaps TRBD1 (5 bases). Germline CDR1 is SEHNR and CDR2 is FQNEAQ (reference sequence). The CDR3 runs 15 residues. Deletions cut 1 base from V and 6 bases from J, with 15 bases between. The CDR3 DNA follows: TGTGCCAGCAGCTTAGAATTCGGGGCGATGGCTGAAGCTTTCTTT. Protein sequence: CASSLEFGAMAEAFF. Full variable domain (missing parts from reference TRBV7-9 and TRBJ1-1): DTGVSQNPRHKITKRGQNVTFRCDPISEHNRLYWYRQTLGQGPEFLTYFQNEAQLEKSRLLSDRFSAERPKGSFSTLEIQRTEQGDSAMYLCASSLEFGAMAEAFFGQGTRLTVV.

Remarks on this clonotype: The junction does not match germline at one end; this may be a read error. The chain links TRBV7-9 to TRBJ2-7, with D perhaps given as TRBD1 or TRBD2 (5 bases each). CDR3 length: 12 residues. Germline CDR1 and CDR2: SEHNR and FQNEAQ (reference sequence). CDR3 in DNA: TGTGCCAGCAGCCTAGGCCACGGGGCCGGAAACTTC. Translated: CASSLGHGAGNF.

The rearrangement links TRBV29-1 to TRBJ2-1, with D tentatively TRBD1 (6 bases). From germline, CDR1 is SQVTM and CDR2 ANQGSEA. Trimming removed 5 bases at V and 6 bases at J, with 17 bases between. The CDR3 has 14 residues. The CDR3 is CSVQRQGFVNEQFF. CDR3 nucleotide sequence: TGCAGCGTTCAGCGGCAGGGGTTTGTCAATGAGCAGTTCTTC.

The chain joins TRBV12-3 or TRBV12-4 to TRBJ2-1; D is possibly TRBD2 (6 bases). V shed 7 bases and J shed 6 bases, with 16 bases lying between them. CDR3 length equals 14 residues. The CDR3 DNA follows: TGTGCCAGCACCGAGGGAGGTAGGGGCAATGAGCAGTTCTTC. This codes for CASTEGGRGNEQFF.

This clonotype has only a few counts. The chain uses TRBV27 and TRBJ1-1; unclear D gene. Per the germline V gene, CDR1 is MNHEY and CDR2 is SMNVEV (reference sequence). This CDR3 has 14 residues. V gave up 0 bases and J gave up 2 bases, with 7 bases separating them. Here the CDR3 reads CASSLSMGNTEAFF. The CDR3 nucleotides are TGTGCCAGCAGTTTATCGATGGGAAACACTGAAGCTTTCTTT.

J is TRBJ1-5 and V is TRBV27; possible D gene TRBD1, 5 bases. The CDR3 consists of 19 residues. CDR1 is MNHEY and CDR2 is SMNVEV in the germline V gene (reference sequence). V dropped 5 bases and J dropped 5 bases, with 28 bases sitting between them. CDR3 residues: CASSLMGGRIAPGDQPQHF. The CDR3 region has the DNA TGTGCCAGCAGTCTTATGGGGGGACGGATAGCACCTGGGGATCAGCCCCAGCATTTT.

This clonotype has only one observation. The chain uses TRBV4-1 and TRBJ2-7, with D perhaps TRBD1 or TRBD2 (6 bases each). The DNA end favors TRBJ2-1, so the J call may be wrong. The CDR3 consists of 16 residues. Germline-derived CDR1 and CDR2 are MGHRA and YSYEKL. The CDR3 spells CASSQTQGRIYNEQFF. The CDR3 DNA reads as TGCGCCAGCAGCCAAACTCAGGGGAGGATATACAATGAGCAGTTCTTC.

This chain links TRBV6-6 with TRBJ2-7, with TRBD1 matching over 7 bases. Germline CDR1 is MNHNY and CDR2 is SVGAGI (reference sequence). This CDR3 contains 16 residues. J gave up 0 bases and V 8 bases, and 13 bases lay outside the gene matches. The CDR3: CASLPPTGESSYEQYF. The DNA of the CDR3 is TGTGCCAGCCTGCCCCCAACAGGGGAGAGCTCCTACGAGCAGTACTTC.